The 25 T cell receptor beta chains below all came from one sample that was sequenced in a study of lymphopenia after photon versus proton radiotherapy. Sequencing used immunoSEQ multiplex PCR; TCRdb keeps in-frame clones, though not all of them. Among tens of thousands of clones, approximately 86% were seen once, and the ten largest hold 9% to 12%. Sequenced material: peripheral blood, taken from a patient treated with proton-based radiotherapy. All receptors come from a woman between 65 and 79 years old with pancreatic cancer. Some clones in this sample may be carry-over from other donors' samples.

This chain joins TRBV20-1 and TRBJ2-1; D unresolved. V was pared by 5 bases and J by 4 bases, with 6 bases between. The CDR3 has 11 residues. CDR1 DFQATT and CDR2 SNEGSKA come from the germline V gene (reference sequence). CDR3 loop: CSAVTYNEQFF. The CDR3 DNA is TGCAGTGCTGTTACTTACAATGAGCAGTTCTTC.

The genes are TRBV27 and TRBJ1-2; a weak D match, TRBD1 (5 bases). Between the trimmed V and J ends, which lost 5 bases and 4 bases, there was a span of 14 bases. This CDR3 has 14 residues. CDR1 is MNHEY, CDR2 SMNVEV, per germline (reference sequence). CDR3 sequence: CASSIRVGIYGYTF. As DNA, the CDR3 is TGTGCCAGCAGTATCAGGGTCGGAATCTATGGCTACACCTTC.

The chain carries TRBV19 and TRBJ2-7; the match to TRBD1 covers 11 bases. Unmatched junction bases numbered 10, after V lost 4 bases and J lost 5 bases. Germline V gives CDR1 LNHDA, CDR2 SQIVND (reference sequence). The CDR3 spans 16 residues. The CDR3 is CASSTTGQGAVDEQYF. The CDR3 region has the DNA TGTGCCAGTAGTACTACCGGACAGGGGGCCGTCGACGAGCAGTACTTC.

This chain uses TRBV15 with TRBJ2-7; D uncertain. V lost 0 bases and J 6 bases, leaving 9 bases between the germline ends. CDR3 size: 13 residues. Germline V gives CDR1 LNHNV, CDR2 YYDKDF (reference sequence). CDR3 in amino acids: CATSRDPLREQYF. CDR3 nucleotides: TGTGCCACCAGCAGAGACCCTTTACGCGAGCAGTACTTC.

The chain links TRBV6-6 to TRBJ2-1, with D perhaps matching TRBD1 or TRBD2 (5 bases each). CDR1 is MNHNY and CDR2 is SVGAGI in the germline V gene (reference sequence). The CDR3 extends over 14 amino acids. Deletions cut 2 bases from V and 4 bases from J, with 9 bases between. CDR3 bases: TGTGCCAGCAGTTACGGGGGAGAATACAATGAGCAGTTCTTC. Its translation: CASSYGGEYNEQFF.

The gene calls are TRBV5-6 and TRBJ2-1, with 9 bases aligning to TRBD1. The junction had 7 bases not matched to a gene; V was cut back by 0 bases and J by 3 bases. The germline gives CDR1 SGHDT, CDR2 YYEEEE. The CDR3 consists of 17 residues. The CDR3 loop reads CASSLERDRAIYNEQFF. CDR3 nucleotide sequence: TGTGCCAGCAGCTTGGAACGGGACAGGGCGATCTACAATGAGCAGTTCTTC.

This CDR3 is CASSLSANYGYTF. In nucleotides, the CDR3 is TGTGCCAGCAGCCTCAGTGCTAACTATGGCTACACCTTC. The rearrangement joins TRBV6-5 to TRBJ1-2; D is uncertain. Germline V CDR1 and CDR2: MNHEY, SVGAGI. The CDR3 runs 13 residues. V lost 6 bases and J lost 0, with 8 bases in between.

The chain recombines TRBV21-1 with TRBJ2-2; the table's TRBD1 call for D was not verified on the DNA. TRBV21-1 is a known pseudogene. The CDR3 loop spans 16 amino acids. This CDR3 is CASSPRTGEDTGELFF. CDR3 DNA sequence: TGTGCCAGCAGCCCCCGGACAGGGGAAGACACCGGGGAGCTGTTTTTT.

The chain carries TRBV6-5 and TRBJ2-1; 16 positions agree with TRBD2. Germline CDR1 reads MNHEY; CDR2 reads SVGAGI. With 0 bases clipped from V and 10 bases from J, the junction kept 3 bases outside the gene matches. The CDR3 is 16 amino acids. CDR3 sequence (DNA): TGTGCCAGCAGTTACTCGGGGACTAGCGGGAGGGGCGAGCAGTTCTTC. Protein sequence: CASSYSGTSGRGEQFF.

This clone was found once. The V gene is TRBV25-1, the J gene TRBJ2-5, with D hard to call. The ends were cut back, 0 bases at V and 4 bases at J, with 12 bases in the middle. Looked up from germline, CDR1 is MGHDK and CDR2 is SYGVNS. This CDR3 spans 15 amino acids. The DNA of the CDR3 is TGTGCCAGCAGTGAATATAACCCTAGATCAGAGACCCAGTACTTC. It codes for CASSEYNPRSETQYF.

The chain combines TRBV5-1 with TRBJ2-1, with 11 bases that match TRBD2. CDR1 is SGHRS and CDR2 is YFSETQ in the germline V gene. Unmatched junction bases numbered 7, after V lost 4 bases and J lost 4 bases. CDR3 size: 16 residues. In DNA, the CDR3 is TGCGCCAGCAGCAAACCCGGGACTAGCGGATACAATGAGCAGTTCTTC. Protein: CASSKPGTSGYNEQFF.

The chain joins TRBV4-3 to TRBJ1-1; the D gene is possibly TRBD1 (6 bases). The CDR3 is 18 residues long. Germline assignment: CDR1 LGHNA and CDR2 YSLEER. V shed 0 bases and J shed 1 base, with 18 bases lying between them. Here the CDR3 DNA reads TGCGCCAGCAGCCAAGATGGGGGGACACGCTTGGGGAACACTGAAGCTTTCTTT. Residues: CASSQDGGTRLGNTEAFF.

The gene calls are TRBV7-8 and TRBJ1-5; TRBD1 matches at 7 bases. The V and J ends lost 1 base and 3 bases, in that order; junction bases with no gene match: 6. This CDR3 is built from 16 residues. In germline, CDR1 is SGHVS, CDR2 FQNEAQ. Here the CDR3 reads CASSLGTQGNNQPQHF. The CDR3 DNA reads as TGTGCCAGCAGCTTAGGGACACAGGGGAACAATCAGCCCCAGCATTTT.

This chain uses TRBV29-1 with TRBJ2-1; TRBD2 aligns across 7 bases. The ends lost 3 bases at V and 8 bases at J; junction bases unmatched: 10. The CDR3 is made up of 14 amino acids. Germline lookup yields CDR1 SQVTM and CDR2 ANQGSEA. The chain's CDR3 is CSVDLASGQDEQFF. CDR3 sequence (DNA): TGCAGCGTTGATTTGGCTAGCGGCCAGGATGAGCAGTTCTTC.

V is TRBV27 and J is TRBJ2-5; TRBD1 agrees at 10 bases. CDR1 is MNHEY, CDR2 SMNVEV, per germline (reference sequence). V gave up 6 bases and J gave up 4 bases; unmatched junction bases: 5. This CDR3 has 14 residues. The CDR3 spells CASSSTGGRETQYF. The CDR3 DNA is TGTGCCAGCAGCTCGACAGGGGGCCGAGAGACCCAGTACTTC.

This chain uses TRBV28 with TRBJ2-1, with 9 nucleotides matching TRBD1. The length of the CDR3 is 15 residues. V lost 9 bases to trimming and J lost 3 bases; unmatched junction nucleotides: 9. The germline gives CDR1 MDHEN, CDR2 SYDVKM. CDR3 in DNA: TGTGCCAGTCATAGCCGGGACAGGGACTACAATGAGCAGTTCTTC. This encodes CASHSRDRDYNEQFF. The whole variable domain, remainder taken from reference TRBV28 and TRBJ2-1, is DVKVTQSSRYLVKRTGEKVFLECVQDMDHENMFWYRQDPGLGLRLIYFSYDVKMKEKGDIPEGYSVSREKKERFSLILESASTNQTSMYLCASHSRDRDYNEQFFGPGTRLTVL.

The chain couples TRBV11-2 to TRBJ2-7, with a possible D match to TRBD2 (5 bases). Germline values: CDR1 SGHAT, CDR2 FQNNGV. CDR3 length: 14 amino acids. V was trimmed by 0 bases and J by 1 base, leaving 7 bases between them. CDR3 DNA: TGTGCCAGCAGCTTAGATGGGGAGTCCTACGAGCAGTACTTC. Protein: CASSLDGESYEQYF.

The chain joins TRBV4-1 to TRBJ2-5; 7 positions agree with TRBD2. The CDR3 is 16 amino acids. Germline V gene lookup returns CDR1 MGHRA and CDR2 YSYEKL. The junction had 9 bases not matched to a gene; V was cut back by 0 bases and J by 5 bases. The DNA of the CDR3 is TGCGCCAGCAGCCAAGATAGGGCGGGAGCAGGGGAGACCCAGTACTTC. Its protein product is CASSQDRAGAGETQYF.

This sequence joins TRBV28 and TRBJ1-1; 7 positions match TRBD1. The CDR3 has 14 residues. Germline V CDR1 and CDR2: MDHEN, SYDVKM. Trimming removed 4 bases from V and 3 bases from J; junction bases left unmatched: 5. The CDR3 spells CASSSYRGYTEAFF. For the CDR3, the DNA is TGTGCCAGCAGTTCTTACAGGGGTTACACTGAAGCTTTCTTT. Full variable domain (remainder filled in from reference TRBV28 and TRBJ1-1): DVKVTQSSRYLVKRTGEKVFLECVQDMDHENMFWYRQDPGLGLRLIYFSYDVKMKEKGDIPEGYSVSREKKERFSLILESASTNQTSMYLCASSSYRGYTEAFFGQGTRLTVV.

The chain links TRBV10-2 to TRBJ2-3; 11 nucleotides match TRBD2. V gave up 6 bases and J gave up 2 bases; unmatched junction bases: 4. This CDR3 region has 15 residues. From germline, CDR1 is WSHSY and CDR2 SAAADI. The CDR3 here is CASRGTSGLTDTQYF. Here the CDR3 DNA reads TGCGCCAGCAGAGGGACTAGCGGACTCACAGATACGCAGTATTTT.

The V call is TRBV5-4, the J call TRBJ2-1; TRBD2 agrees at 13 bases. Germline loops: CDR1 SGHNT, CDR2 YYREEE (reference sequence). V shed 10 bases and J 3 bases; nucleotides not matched to a gene: 13. The CDR3 spans 17 residues. The CDR3 sequence is CACGRGTSGKNYNEQFF. The CDR3 DNA reads as TGTGCCTGCGGGCGGGGGACTAGCGGGAAAAACTACAATGAGCAGTTCTTC.

This clone was detected only a few times. Written as DNA, the CDR3 is TGTGCCAGCAGACCCCGGCCGGGGGAGCAGTACTTC. It encodes CASRPRPGEQYF. The V call is TRBV27, the J call TRBJ2-7; TRBD2 is a possible D gene (5 bases). The germline gives CDR1 MNHEY, CDR2 SMNVEV (reference sequence). The CDR3 sequence is 12 residues long. V gave up 6 bases and J gave up 7 bases, with 13 bases separating them.

The chain combines TRBV4-1 with TRBJ1-4; 7 nucleotides agree with TRBD1. The length of the CDR3 is 17 residues. Looked up from germline, CDR1 is MGHRA and CDR2 is YSYEKL. Trimming removed 1 base from V and 0 bases from J; junction bases left unmatched: 5. This chain's CDR3 is CASSQAGTDSTNEKLFF. Here the CDR3 DNA reads TGCGCCAGCAGCCAAGCCGGGACAGATTCAACTAATGAAAAACTGTTTTTT.

The chain carries TRBV5-6 and TRBJ2-7; D remains ambiguous. The CDR3 totals 14 residues. Per germline, CDR1 SGHDT and CDR2 YYEEEE. Trimming shortened V by 1 base and J by 0 bases, and 8 bases separated the two germline ends. CDR3 sequence (DNA): TGTGCCAGCAGCTTGTCGGGTCTCTCCTACGAGCAGTACTTC. Translation: CASSLSGLSYEQYF.

CDR3 sequence reads: CASKAERGARNQPQHF. The CDR3 DNA is TGTGCCAGCAAAGCAGAGAGAGGGGCGCGCAATCAGCCCCAGCATTTT. The J gene is TRBJ1-5, the V gene TRBV28; a weak D match, TRBD1 (5 bases). V was pared by 7 bases and J by 2 bases, with 18 bases between. CDR1 and CDR2 (germline): MDHEN, SYDVKM. The CDR3 loop spans 16 amino acids.